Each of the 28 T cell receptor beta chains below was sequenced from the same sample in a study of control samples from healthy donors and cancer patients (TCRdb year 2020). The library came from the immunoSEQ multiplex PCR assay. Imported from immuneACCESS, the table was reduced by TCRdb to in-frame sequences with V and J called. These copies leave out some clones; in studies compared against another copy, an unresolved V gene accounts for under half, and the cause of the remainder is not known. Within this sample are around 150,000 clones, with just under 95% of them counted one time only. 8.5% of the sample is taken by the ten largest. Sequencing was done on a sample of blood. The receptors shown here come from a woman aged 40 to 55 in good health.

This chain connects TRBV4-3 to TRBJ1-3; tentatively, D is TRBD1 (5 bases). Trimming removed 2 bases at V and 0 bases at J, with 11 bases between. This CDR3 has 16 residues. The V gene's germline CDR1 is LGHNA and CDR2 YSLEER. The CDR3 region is CASSQLKGYSGNTIYF. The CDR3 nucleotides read TGCGCCAGCAGCCAATTAAAGGGGTACTCTGGAAACACCATATATTTT.

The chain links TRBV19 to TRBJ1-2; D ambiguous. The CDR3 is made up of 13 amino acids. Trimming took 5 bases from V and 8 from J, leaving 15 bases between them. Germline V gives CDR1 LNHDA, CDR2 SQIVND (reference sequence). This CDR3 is CASSPPEEIGYTF. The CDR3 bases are TGTGCCAGTAGTCCCCCCGAAGAAATCGGCTACACCTTC.

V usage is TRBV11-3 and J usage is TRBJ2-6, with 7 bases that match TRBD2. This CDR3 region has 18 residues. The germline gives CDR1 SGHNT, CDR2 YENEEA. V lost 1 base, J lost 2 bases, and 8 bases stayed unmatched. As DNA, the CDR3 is TGTGCCAGCAGCTTAGGAGGGGAGGGTAGGCCTGGGGCCAACGTCCTGACTTTC. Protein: CASSLGGEGRPGANVLTF. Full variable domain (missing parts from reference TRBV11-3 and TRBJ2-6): EAGVVQSPRYKIIEKKQPVAFWCNPISGHNTLYWYLQNLGQGPELLIRYENEEAVDDSQLPKDRFSAERLKGVDSTLKIQPAELGDSAVYLCASSLGGEGRPGANVLTFGAGSRLTVL.

The CDR3 region has the DNA TGTGCCAGCAGCATAGCGGGACGGAGAGAGACCCAGTACTTC. Residues: CASSIAGRRETQYF. The chain couples TRBV27 to TRBJ2-5, with 8 bases matching TRBD2. Trimming at V came to 6 bases and at J to 4 bases, leaving 7 bases not matched to a gene. Germline CDR1 reads MNHEY; CDR2 reads SMNVEV (reference sequence). The CDR3 sequence is 14 residues long.

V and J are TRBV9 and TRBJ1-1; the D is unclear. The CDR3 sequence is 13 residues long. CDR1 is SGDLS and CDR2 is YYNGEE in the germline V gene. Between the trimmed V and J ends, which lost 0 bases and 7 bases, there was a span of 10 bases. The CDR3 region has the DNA TGTGCCAGCAGCGTAGGGGGTGGCAGTGAAGCTTTCTTT. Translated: CASSVGGGSEAFF.

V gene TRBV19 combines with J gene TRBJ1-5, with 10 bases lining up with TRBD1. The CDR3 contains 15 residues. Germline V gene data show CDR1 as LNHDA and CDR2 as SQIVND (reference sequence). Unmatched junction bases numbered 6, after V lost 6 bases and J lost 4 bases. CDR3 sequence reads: CASRGTGVKNQPQHF. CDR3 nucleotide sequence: TGTGCCAGTAGGGGGACAGGGGTTAAGAATCAGCCCCAGCATTTT.

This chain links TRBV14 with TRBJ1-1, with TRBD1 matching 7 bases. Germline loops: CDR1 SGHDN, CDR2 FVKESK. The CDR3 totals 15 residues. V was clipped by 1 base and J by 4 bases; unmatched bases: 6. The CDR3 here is CASSQVDRWSTEAFF. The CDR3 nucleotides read TGTGCCAGCAGCCAAGTGGACAGGTGGAGCACTGAAGCTTTCTTT.

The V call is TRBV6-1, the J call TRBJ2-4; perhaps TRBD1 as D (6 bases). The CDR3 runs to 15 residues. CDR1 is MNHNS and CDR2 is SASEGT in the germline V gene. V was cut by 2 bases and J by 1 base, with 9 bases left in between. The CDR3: CASSERRGAKNIQYF. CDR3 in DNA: TGTGCCAGCAGTGAAAGAAGGGGGGCCAAAAACATTCAGTACTTC.

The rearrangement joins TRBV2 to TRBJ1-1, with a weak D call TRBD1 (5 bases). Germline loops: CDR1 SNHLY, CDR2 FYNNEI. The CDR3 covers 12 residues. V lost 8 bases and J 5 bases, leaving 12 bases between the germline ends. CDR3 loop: CASLGRRTEAFF. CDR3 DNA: TGTGCCAGCCTGGGGCGGAGGACTGAAGCTTTCTTT.

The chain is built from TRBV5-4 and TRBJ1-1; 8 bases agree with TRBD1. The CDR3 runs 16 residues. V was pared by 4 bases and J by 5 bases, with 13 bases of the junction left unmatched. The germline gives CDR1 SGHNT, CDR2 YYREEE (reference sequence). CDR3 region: CASSQLTGGRDTEAFF. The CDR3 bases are TGTGCCAGCAGCCAACTAACAGGGGGTAGGGATACTGAAGCTTTCTTT.

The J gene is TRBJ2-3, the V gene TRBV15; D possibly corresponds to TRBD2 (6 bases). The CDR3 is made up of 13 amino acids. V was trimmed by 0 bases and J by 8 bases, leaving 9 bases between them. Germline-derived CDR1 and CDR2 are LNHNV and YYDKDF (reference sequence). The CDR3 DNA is TGTGCCACCAGCAGAGATGAGCGGGTTACGCAGTATTTT. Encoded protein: CATSRDERVTQYF.

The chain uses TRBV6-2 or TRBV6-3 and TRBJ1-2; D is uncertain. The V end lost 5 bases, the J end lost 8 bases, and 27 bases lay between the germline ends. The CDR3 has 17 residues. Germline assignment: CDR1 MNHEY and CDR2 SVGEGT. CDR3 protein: CASSNTGSSISLSGYTF. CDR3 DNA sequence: TGTGCCAGCAGTAACACGGGAAGCTCGATCTCCCTATCCGGCTACACCTTC.

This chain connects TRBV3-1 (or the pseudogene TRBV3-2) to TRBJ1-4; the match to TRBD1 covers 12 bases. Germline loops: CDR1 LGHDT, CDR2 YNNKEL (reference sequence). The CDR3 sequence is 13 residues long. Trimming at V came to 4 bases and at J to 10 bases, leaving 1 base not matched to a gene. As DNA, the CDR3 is TGTGCCAGCAGCCGGGACAGGGGGCGAAAACTGTTTTTT. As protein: CASSRDRGRKLFF.

In nucleotides, the CDR3 is TGTGCCAGCAGCCCCCGACAGGGGGCAGTTGATTCACCCCTCCACTTT. Protein product: CASSPRQGAVDSPLHF. This rearrangement joins TRBV6-6 to TRBJ1-6, with 10 bases fitting TRBD1. The V gene's germline CDR1 is MNHNY and CDR2 SVGAGI (reference sequence). V lost 6 bases to trimming and J lost 8 bases; unmatched junction nucleotides: 10. The CDR3 is 16 residues long.

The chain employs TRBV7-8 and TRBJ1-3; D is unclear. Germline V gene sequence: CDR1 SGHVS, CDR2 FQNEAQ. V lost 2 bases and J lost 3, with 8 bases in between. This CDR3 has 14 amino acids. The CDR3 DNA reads TGTGCCAGCAGCTTAAATCGGGGTGGAAACACCATATATTTT. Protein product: CASSLNRGGNTIYF.

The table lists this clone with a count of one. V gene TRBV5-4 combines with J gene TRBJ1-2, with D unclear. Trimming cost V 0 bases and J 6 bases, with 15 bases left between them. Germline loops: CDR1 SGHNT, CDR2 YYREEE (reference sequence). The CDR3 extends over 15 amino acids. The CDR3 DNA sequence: TGTGCCAGCAGCTTGGTTATGGAGGGAGAGGATGGCTACACCTTC. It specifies CASSLVMEGEDGYTF.

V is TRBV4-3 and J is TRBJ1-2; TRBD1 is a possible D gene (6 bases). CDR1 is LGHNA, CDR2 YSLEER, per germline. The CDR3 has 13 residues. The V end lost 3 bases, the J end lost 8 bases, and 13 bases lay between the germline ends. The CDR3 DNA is TGCGCCAGCAGCCATCCGGACAGTAGGGGCTACACCTTC. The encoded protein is CASSHPDSRGYTF.

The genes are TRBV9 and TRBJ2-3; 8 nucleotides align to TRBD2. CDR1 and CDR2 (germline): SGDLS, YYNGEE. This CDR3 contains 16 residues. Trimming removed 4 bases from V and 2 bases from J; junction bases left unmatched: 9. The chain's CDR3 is CASSPLAARYTDTQYF. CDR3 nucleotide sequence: TGTGCCAGCAGCCCACTAGCGGCCCGATACACAGATACGCAGTATTTT.

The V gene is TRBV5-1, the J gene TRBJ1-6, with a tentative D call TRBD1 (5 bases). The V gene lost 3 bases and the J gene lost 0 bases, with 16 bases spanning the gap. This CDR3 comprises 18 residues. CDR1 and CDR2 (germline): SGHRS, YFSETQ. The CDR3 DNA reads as TGCGCCAGCAGCTCGGATATAAGCAGGGACTCCTATAATTCACCCCTCCACTTT. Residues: CASSSDISRDSYNSPLHF.

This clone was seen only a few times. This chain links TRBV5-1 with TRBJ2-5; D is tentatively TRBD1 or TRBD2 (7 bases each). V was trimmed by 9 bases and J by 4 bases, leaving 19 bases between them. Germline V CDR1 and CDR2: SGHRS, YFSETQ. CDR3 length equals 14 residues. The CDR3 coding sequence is TGCGCCATACCTACAGGGGAGCGGGGAGAGACCCAGTACTTC. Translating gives CAIPTGERGETQYF. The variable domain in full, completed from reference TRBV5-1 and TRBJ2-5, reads KAGVTQTPRYLIKTRGQQVTLSCSPISGHRSVSWYQQTPGQGLQFLFEYFSETQRNKGNFPGRFSGRQFSNSRSEMNVSTLELGDSALYLCAIPTGERGETQYFGPGTRLLVL.

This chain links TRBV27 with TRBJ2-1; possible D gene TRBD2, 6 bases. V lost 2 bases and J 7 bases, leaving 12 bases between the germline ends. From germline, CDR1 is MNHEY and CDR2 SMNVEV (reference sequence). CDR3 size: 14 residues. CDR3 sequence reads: CASSLSGGVNEQFF. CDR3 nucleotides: TGTGCCAGCAGTTTAAGTGGCGGGGTAAATGAGCAGTTCTTC.

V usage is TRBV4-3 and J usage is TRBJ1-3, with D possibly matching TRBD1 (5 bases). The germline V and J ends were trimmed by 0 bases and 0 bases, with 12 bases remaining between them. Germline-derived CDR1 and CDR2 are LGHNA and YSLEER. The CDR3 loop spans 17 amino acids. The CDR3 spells CASSQDGDGISGNTIYF. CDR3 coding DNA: TGCGCCAGCAGCCAAGATGGGGACGGGATCTCTGGAAACACCATATATTTT.

CDR3 sequence: CAISEGDRGGTDTQYF. For the CDR3, the DNA is TGTGCCATCAGTGAAGGGGACAGGGGCGGCACAGATACGCAGTATTTT. V usage is TRBV10-3 and J usage is TRBJ2-3, with TRBD1 matching 10 bases. V shed 3 bases and J 1 base; nucleotides not matched to a gene: 4. The germline V gene has CDR1 ENHRY and CDR2 SYGVKD. The CDR3 has 16 amino acids.

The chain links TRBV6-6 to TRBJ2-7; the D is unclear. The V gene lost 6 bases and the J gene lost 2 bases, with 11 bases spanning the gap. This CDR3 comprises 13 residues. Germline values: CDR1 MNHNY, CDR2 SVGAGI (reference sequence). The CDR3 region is CASSPDATYEQYF. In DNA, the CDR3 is TGTGCCAGCAGCCCGGACGCGACCTACGAGCAGTACTTC.

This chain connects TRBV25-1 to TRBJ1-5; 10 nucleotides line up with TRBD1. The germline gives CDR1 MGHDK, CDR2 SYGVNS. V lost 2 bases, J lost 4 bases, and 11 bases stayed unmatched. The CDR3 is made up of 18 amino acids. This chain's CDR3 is CASSENRRDRGGNQPQHF. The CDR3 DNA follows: TGTGCCAGCAGTGAAAACAGGCGGGACAGGGGAGGGAATCAGCCCCAGCATTTT.

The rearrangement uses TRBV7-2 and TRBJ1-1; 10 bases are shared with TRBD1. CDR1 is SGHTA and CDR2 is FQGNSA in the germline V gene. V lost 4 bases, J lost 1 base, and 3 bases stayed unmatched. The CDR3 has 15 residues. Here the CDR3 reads CASSSRTGGNTEAFF. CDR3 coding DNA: TGTGCCAGCAGCTCCAGGACAGGGGGGAACACTGAAGCTTTCTTT.

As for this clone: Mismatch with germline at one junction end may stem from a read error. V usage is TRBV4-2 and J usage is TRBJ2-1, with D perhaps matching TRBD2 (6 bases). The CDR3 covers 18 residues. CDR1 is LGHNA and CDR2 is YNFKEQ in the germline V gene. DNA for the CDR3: TGTGCCAGCAACCAAGGGACCTGGCGGCCAAAGGAGGGGCATGAGCAGTTCTTC. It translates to CASNQGTWRPKEGHEQFF.

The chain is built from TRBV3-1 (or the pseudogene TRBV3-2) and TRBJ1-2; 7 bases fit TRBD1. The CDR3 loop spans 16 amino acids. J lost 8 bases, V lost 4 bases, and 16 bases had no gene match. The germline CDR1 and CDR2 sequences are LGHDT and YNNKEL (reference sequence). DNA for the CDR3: TGTGCCAGCAGCCCTTTGGAACAGGGGTTGAACCTCGGCTACACCTTC. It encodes CASSPLEQGLNLGYTF.